Sequencing of this T cell receptor (beta chain) was carried out in a study of response to subunit inactivated influenza vaccine. This clonotype was seen only a few times. A single record per CDR3 protein comes from TCRdb applying MiXCR to the RT-PCR reads. This repertoire shows 650,000 to 800,000 distinct CDR3 sequences, less than 20% found once; its top ten account for approximately 11%. This TCR came from a man aged 50 to 59 who received an inactivated influenza vaccine. This specimen consisted of PBMCs from blood, obtained roughly 5 days after vaccination.

CDR3 region: CASSLRFRAGIHEQYF. The CDR3 DNA is TGTGCCAGCAGTTTAAGGTTTCGGGCAGGGATCCACGAGCAGTACTTC. The chain joins TRBV12-3 or TRBV12-4 to TRBJ2-7; D possibly corresponds to TRBD1 (5 bases). CDR3 length equals 16 residues. The ends were cut back, 2 bases at V and 5 bases at J, with 19 bases in the middle.